A single TCR beta chain is shown here with its context. Its antigen is unidentified. One end of the junction varies from germline; a read error may be responsible. PCR used 60 Vbeta primers and 13 Jbeta primers. Assay used: immunoSEQ multiplex PCR; TCRdb lists only in-frame clones, some missing. The sample gives fewer than 250,000 clones, roughly 80% of which show up once; approximately 2% is in the top ten. This CDR3 spans 15 amino acids. The germline gives CDR1 SEHNR, CDR2 FQNEAQ (reference sequence). This sample is part of a study of cytomegalovirus exposure and HLA in healthy donors. Study-level findings and limits: Researchers had no immune exposure information except CMV serostatus available. The authors later found most CMV-associated TCR beta chains appeared HLA-restricted.

The sample comprised PBMCs. The source of this sequence is a woman aged 30 to 39 in good health and CMV-seropositive. The rearrangement uses TRBV7-9 and TRBJ2-1, with D possibly being TRBD2 (5 bases). In DNA, the CDR3 is TGTCCCAGCAGCCCCCAAGGACTCCTCTACAATGAGCAGTTCTTC. Amino acid sequence: CPSSPQGLLYNEQFF.